These 18 T cell receptor beta chains were sequenced from one sample in a study of breast tumors, draining lymph nodes, adjacent tissues. The lymph nodes were axillary draining lymph nodes from breast cancer patients. Each CDR3 protein is one row after TCRdb ran MiXCR on the multiplex PCR reads. The sample has roughly 130,000 distinct CDR3 sequences, about 20% seen once; the top ten hold roughly 3.6%. Sequenced sample: axillary lymph node tissue. These receptors were taken from a female donor with breast cancer. Some clones in this sample may be carry-over from other donors' samples.

A note on this clonotype: This may be a read error, as it is one base from a much larger clone. Here the CDR3 omits its conserved ending phenylalanine or tryptophan, so a read error is the likely source. The V call is TRBV27, the J call TRBJ1-6; possible D gene TRBD1, 5 bases. The CDR3 extends over 15 amino acids. Per germline, CDR1 MNHEY and CDR2 SMNVEV (reference sequence). V shed 5 bases and J shed 9 bases, with 17 bases lying between them. CDR3 sequence reads: CASSPLGFGGSPLHS. CDR3 DNA: TGTGCCAGCAGTCCATTAGGCTTTGGGGGTTCACCCCTCCACTCT.

This clonotype was recorded at least ten times. The chain links TRBV20-1 to TRBJ1-5; TRBD1 is a possible D gene (5 bases). The germline V gene has CDR1 DFQATT and CDR2 SNEGSKA (reference sequence). The CDR3 length is 14 residues. Trimming stripped 7 bases from V and 3 bases from J, with 16 bases between. CDR3 in amino acids: CSVRASRLNQPQHF. The CDR3 coding sequence is TGCAGTGTCAGGGCCTCCAGGCTCAATCAGCCCCAGCATTTT.

Comment on this clonotype: A much larger clonotype is one base distant, so this may be a read error. The rearrangement links TRBV5-1 to TRBJ1-4, with D perhaps matching TRBD1 (6 bases). From germline, CDR1 is SGHRS and CDR2 YFSETQ. The CDR3 extends over 15 amino acids. The CDR3 sequence: CASRLEGQAGGKLFF. The CDR3 coding sequence is TGCGCCAGCAGATTGGAGGGACAAGCGGGTGGAAAACTGTTTTTT.

Many counts were recorded for this clonotype. The chain carries TRBV20-1 and TRBJ2-2; 10 bases agree with TRBD2. The length of the CDR3 is 16 residues. After removal of 2 bases from V and 3 bases from J, the junction contained 6 bases not matched to a gene. Germline CDR1 is DFQATT and CDR2 is SNEGSKA (reference sequence). DNA of the CDR3: TGCAGTGCTAGACTAGCGGGAGTCGCCGACACCGGGGAGCTGTTTTTT. This sequence encodes CSARLAGVADTGELFF.

In nucleotides, the CDR3 is TGTGCCAGTAGTATATGGACTAGGGCTACCGGGGAGCTGTTTTTT. Residues: CASSIWTRATGELFF. The chain combines TRBV19 with TRBJ2-2; 7 bases are shared with TRBD2. Germline-derived CDR1 and CDR2 are LNHDA and SQIVND (reference sequence). The CDR3 extends over 15 amino acids. V lost 2 bases to trimming and J lost 5 bases; unmatched junction nucleotides: 5.

This clonotype was observed many times. The chain uses TRBV20-1 and TRBJ1-5, with TRBD1 matching 9 bases. CDR1 is DFQATT and CDR2 is SNEGSKA in the germline V gene (reference sequence). This CDR3 comprises 15 residues. The ends lost 0 bases at V and 5 bases at J; junction bases unmatched: 5. In DNA form, the CDR3 reads TGCAGTGCTAGAGACCCTACAGGGGGCGATCAGCCCCAGCATTTT. Translating it yields CSARDPTGGDQPQHF.

In this sample, this clonotype turned up many times. This sequence joins TRBV5-5 and TRBJ2-1; TRBD1 matches 7 bases. The junction had 5 bases not matched to a gene; V was cut back by 0 bases and J by 5 bases. Germline values: CDR1 SGHKS, CDR2 YYEKEE (reference sequence). The CDR3 totals 15 residues. CDR3 DNA: TGTGCCAGCAGCTTGGACCCAGGGGGACACAATGAGCAGTTCTTC. This codes for CASSLDPGGHNEQFF.

This chain joins TRBV5-1 and TRBJ2-1; TRBD2 matches at 7 bases. The CDR3 contains 18 residues. Trimming removed 6 bases from V and 4 bases from J; junction bases left unmatched: 19. The V gene's germline CDR1 is SGHRS and CDR2 YFSETQ. CDR3: CASKSSTSGGGTYNEQFF. The CDR3 bases are TGCGCCAGCAAGTCATCTACCAGCGGCGGGGGTACTTACAATGAGCAGTTCTTC.

This clonotype occurred many times. This rearrangement joins TRBV29-1 to TRBJ1-2; D is ambiguous. The CDR3 runs to 14 residues. Germline-derived CDR1 and CDR2 are SQVTM and ANQGSEA. Trimming removed 3 bases from V and 4 bases from J, with 15 bases in between. The CDR3 reads CSVEAPVGIYGYTF. The CDR3 bases are TGCAGCGTTGAGGCCCCGGTGGGAATCTATGGCTACACCTTC. The full variable domain, in which reference TRBV29-1 and TRBJ1-2 provide the parts outside the CDR3, is SAVISQKPSRDICQRGTSLTIQCQVDSQVTMMFWYRQQPGQSLTLIATANQGSEATYESGFVIDKFPISRPNLTFSTLTVSNMSPEDSSIYLCSVEAPVGIYGYTFGSGTRLTVV.

As regards this clonotype: One base away lies a much larger clone, so this may be a sequencing read error. The CDR3 does not close with the conserved phenylalanine or tryptophan, likely indicating a read error. The chain has TRBV29-1 and TRBJ2-1, with 7 bases that match TRBD1. Germline values: CDR1 SQVTM, CDR2 ANQGSEA. J was trimmed by 7 bases and V by 7 bases; bases with no gene match: 4. The CDR3 spans 11 residues. CDR3 residues: CSGGQTNEQFI. The CDR3 coding sequence is TGCAGCGGGGGACAGACTAATGAGCAGTTCATC.

This clonotype was seen only a few times. The rearrangement links TRBV28 to TRBJ2-7; 9 bases line up with TRBD1. Germline assignment: CDR1 MDHEN and CDR2 SYDVKM. V trimming: 7 bases; J trimming: 7 bases; junction bases outside the gene matches: 11. This CDR3 has 14 amino acids. The CDR3 region has the DNA TGTGCCAGCACGTCAACACAGGGGGCGCGGGAGCAGTACTTC. Residues: CASTSTQGAREQYF.

This clonotype has at least ten counts. The gene calls are TRBV7-9 and TRBJ1-2; 8 nucleotides agree with TRBD1. This CDR3 contains 14 residues. CDR1 and CDR2 from the germline V gene are SEHNR and FQNEAQ (reference sequence). V lost 5 bases to trimming and J lost 6 bases; unmatched junction nucleotides: 8. The CDR3 loop is CASSLGWTGHGYTF. As DNA, the CDR3 is TGTGCCAGCAGCCTAGGGTGGACAGGGCATGGCTACACCTTC.

This clonotype was picked up many times. The chain combines TRBV6-5 with TRBJ2-3, with 11 bases that match TRBD2. This CDR3 comprises 16 residues. Germline CDR1 and CDR2: MNHEY and SVGAGI. V shed 4 bases, J shed 3 bases, and the junction held 6 bases outside the gene matches. CDR3 nucleotide sequence: TGTGCCAGCAGTTCCCGAACTAGCGGGGGAACAGATACGCAGTATTTT. Translating it yields CASSSRTSGGTDTQYF.

This clonotype was seen at least ten times. The gene calls are TRBV7-8 and TRBJ2-5, with D tentatively TRBD1 or TRBD2 (5 bases each). The CDR3 spans 13 residues. V shed 8 bases and J shed 5 bases, with 15 bases lying between them. Per the germline V gene, CDR1 is SGHVS and CDR2 is FQNEAQ. The CDR3: CASSRGEAETQYF. As DNA, the CDR3 is TGTGCCAGCTCGAGGGGAGAAGCGGAGACCCAGTACTTC.

This clonotype was recorded many times. The chain is built from TRBV7-9 and TRBJ2-7; D is possibly TRBD2 (5 bases). Per the germline V gene, CDR1 is SEHNR and CDR2 is FQNEAQ (reference sequence). The CDR3 runs to 17 residues. Trimming took 1 base from V and 2 from J, leaving 18 bases between them. The CDR3 protein is CASSLVAGGRITYEQYF. The CDR3 nucleotides read TGTGCCAGCAGCTTAGTGGCGGGCGGCAGAATCACCTACGAGCAGTACTTC.

The sample holds a few counts of this clonotype. V is TRBV6-1 and J is TRBJ2-2, with 9 bases that match TRBD2. Germline CDR1 MNHNS, CDR2 SASEGT. The ends lost 2 bases at V and 1 base at J; junction bases unmatched: 8. This CDR3 is built from 18 residues. Here the CDR3 DNA reads TGTGCCAGCAGTGAAAAAGCGGGGGGCCATCTGAACACCGGGGAGCTGTTTTTT. This sequence encodes CASSEKAGGHLNTGELFF.

The chain carries TRBV27 and TRBJ2-1, with D tentatively TRBD1 or TRBD2 (6 bases each). Per the germline V gene, CDR1 is MNHEY and CDR2 is SMNVEV (reference sequence). The CDR3 has 16 residues. The V end was cut by 6 bases, the J end by 0 bases, with 15 bases between. The CDR3 here is CASRGAGTPSYNEQFF. Written as DNA, the CDR3 is TGTGCCAGCAGGGGGGCGGGAACCCCCTCCTACAATGAGCAGTTCTTC.

The CDR3: CASSPGTPRRGYEQYF. DNA of the CDR3: TGTGCCAGCAGCCCCGGGACTCCTAGACGCGGCTACGAGCAGTACTTC. The chain joins TRBV7-2 to TRBJ2-5; tentatively, D is TRBD2 (6 bases). The last part of the DNA fits TRBJ2-7 better; the J call may be wrong. CDR3 size: 16 residues. Germline V gene sequence: CDR1 SGHTA, CDR2 FQGNSA.